This record looks at one T cell receptor (beta chain) sequence and its context. The CDR3 runs to 14 residues. Trimming left V 0 bases short and J 7 bases short, with 11 bases between. Germline CDR1 is SGHRS and CDR2 is YFSETQ. TCRdb keeps only in-frame clones here, not all; method: immunoSEQ multiplex PCR. This table holds fewer than 90,000 clones, around 94% found once. These data come from a study of T cell changes during pregnancy in multiple sclerosis. The sample in question was peripheral blood, obtained after pregnancy. This sequence originates from a female donor in good health, enrolled as a control in a pregnancy study. The rearrangement uses TRBV5-1 and TRBJ1-5, with D perhaps matching TRBD1 (5 bases). CDR3 amino acids: CASSLGQPGQPQHF. CDR3 coding DNA: TGCGCCAGCAGCTTGGGGCAGCCAGGGCAGCCCCAGCATTTT.